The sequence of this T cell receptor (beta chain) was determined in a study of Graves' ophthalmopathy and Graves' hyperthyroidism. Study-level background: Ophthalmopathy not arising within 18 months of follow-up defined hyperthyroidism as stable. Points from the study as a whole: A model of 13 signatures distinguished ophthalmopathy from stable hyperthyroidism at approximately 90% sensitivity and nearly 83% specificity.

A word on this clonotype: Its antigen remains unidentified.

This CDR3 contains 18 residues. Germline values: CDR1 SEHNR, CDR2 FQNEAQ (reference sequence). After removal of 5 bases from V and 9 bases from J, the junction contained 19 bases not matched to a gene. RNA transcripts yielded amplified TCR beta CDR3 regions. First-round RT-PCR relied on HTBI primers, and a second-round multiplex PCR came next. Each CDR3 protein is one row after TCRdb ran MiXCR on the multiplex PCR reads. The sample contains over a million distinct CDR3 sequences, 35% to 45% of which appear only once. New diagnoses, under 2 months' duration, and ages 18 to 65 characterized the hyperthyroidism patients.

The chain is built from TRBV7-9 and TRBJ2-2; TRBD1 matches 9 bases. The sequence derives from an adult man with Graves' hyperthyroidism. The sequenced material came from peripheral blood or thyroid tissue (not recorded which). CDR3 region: CASSPPLGTGLILRELFF. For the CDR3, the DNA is TGTGCCAGCAGCCCTCCCTTGGGGACAGGGCTGATTCTACGGGAGCTGTTTTTT.